The entry that follows covers one TCR beta chain sequence. Sequenced by immunoSEQ multiplex PCR; TCRdb stores in-frame clones only, minus some. Of about 240,000 clones listed, nearly 85% are singletons. These data are taken from a study of blood T cell repertoires in COVID-19. Study-wide context: COVID-19 samples, acute and convalescent, were from the United States, Italy and Spain.

Germline CDR1 is SQVTM and CDR2 is ANQGSEA. The ends were cut back, 3 bases at V and 4 bases at J, with 13 bases in the middle. The CDR3 consists of 14 residues. Sequencing was carried out using peripheral blood. The clonotype was recovered from a human donor in a cohort sampled during active COVID-19. The chain uses TRBV29-1 and TRBJ2-1; D not resolved. CDR3 in amino acids: CSVDNSTSYNEQFF. The CDR3 DNA is TGCAGCGTTGATAACTCTACCTCTTACAATGAGCAGTTCTTC.